These T cell receptor beta chains were read from a single sample in a study of regulatory dendritic cells for organ transplantation. Assay: immunoSEQ multiplex PCR; the TCRdb copy retains only in-frame clones and omits some. The sample lists over 9,500 clones; about nine tenths were seen once. Antigens for these TCRs are unknown. Sequenced sample: naive CD8+ T cells from blood cultured with regulatory dendritic cells. The receptors were sampled from a human donor in good health. The CDR3 runs from the conserved cysteine through the conserved F or W. Each record gives: CDR3 DNA, CDR3 protein, clone size, V gene, D gene, CDR3 length, J gene. A D gene is named only where the DNA matches it firmly. Clone size is stated in some rows and not others, as once, few, many or a class when expanded.

TGTGCCAGCAGTCCTGTGTTTGGTTTGGCCCAGCATTTT,CASSPVFGLAQHF,few,TRBV27,-,13,TRBJ1-5
TGTGCCACCAGCAGAGATAAGATAAGCGCGTACGAGCAGTACTTC,CATSRDKISAYEQYF,-,TRBV15,-,15,TRBJ2-7
TGTGCCAGCAGCGGGGGACAGACTACCTACGAGCAGTACTTC,CASSGGQTTYEQYF,-,TRBV5-8,TRBD1,14,TRBJ2-7
TGCGCCAGCAGCCAAGACGGACAGGGCAATCAGCCCCAGCATTTT,CASSQDGQGNQPQHF,-,TRBV4-1,TRBD1,15,TRBJ1-5
TGTGCCAGCAGCCAAGTGAGGGGAAGCTTGGACATTCAGTACTTC,CASSQVRGSLDIQYF,-,TRBV14,-,15,TRBJ2-4
TGTGCCAGCAGTGCACAGGGATCAGAGACCCAGTACTTC,CASSAQGSETQYF,-,TRBV6-5,-,13,TRBJ2-5
TGTGCCACCAGCAGTATTCGGTTCCAAGAGACCCAGTACTTC,CATSSIRFQETQYF,-,TRBV15,-,14,TRBJ2-5
TGTGCCAGCAGTGAGGGATGGGGAGACCCTGAAGCTTTCTTT,CASSEGWGDPEAFF,-,TRBV25-1,-,14,TRBJ1-1
TGTGCCACCAGCAGTCAAGAGACCCAGTACTTC,CATSSQETQYF,-,TRBV15,-,11,TRBJ2-5
TGTGCCAGCAGCGGAGTACAAGCCACAGATACGCAGTATTTT,CASSGVQATDTQYF,-,TRBV9,-,14,TRBJ2-3
TGTGCCAGCTCACCTGCGCTGAAGCGGGGCAACACCGGGGAGCTGTTTTTT,CASSPALKRGNTGELFF,-,TRBV18,TRBD2,17,TRBJ2-2
TGTGCCAGCTCACCACCTCAGTATGGCATTAGCACAGATACGCAGTATTTT,CASSPPQYGISTDTQYF,once,TRBV18,-,17,TRBJ2-3
TGCGCCAGCAGTGAGTCGACCGGGCCTTTCTACGAGCAGTACTTC,CASSESTGPFYEQYF,-,TRBV10-1,-,15,TRBJ2-7